The sequence of this T cell receptor beta chain was determined in a study of blood T cell repertoires in COVID-19. Whole-study context: Samples representing acute and convalescent COVID-19 were sourced from the United States, Italy and Spain. The analysed material was cDNA or gDNA that came from T cells, B-cell-depleted T cells, or PBMCs.

Using immunoSEQ multiplex PCR, the repertoire was profiled, and TCRdb retains in-frame clones only, with some absent. This sample carries more than 400,000 clones, around 87% of them seen once, and the ten largest clones take around 0.7%. The CDR3 length equals 15 residues, ends included. Germline CDR1 reads MNHEY; CDR2 reads SVGAGI. Study members were between about 18 and 95 years old and lived in some 26 US regions. Symptom resolution, clearance, or two negative PCRs marked the recovered donors of Cohort 3. This clone was detected only once. The DNA is omitted, as the CDR3 cannot be located on it reliably, and the CDR3 follows TCRdb's listing.

This TCR was recovered from a young woman who had recovered from COVID-19. Sequencing input: PBMCs or T cells enriched from blood (not recorded which). V is TRBV6-5 and J is TRBJ2-3; TRBD1 is the table's D call, not checked against the DNA. The CDR3 spells CASSYSTVGAGALYF.